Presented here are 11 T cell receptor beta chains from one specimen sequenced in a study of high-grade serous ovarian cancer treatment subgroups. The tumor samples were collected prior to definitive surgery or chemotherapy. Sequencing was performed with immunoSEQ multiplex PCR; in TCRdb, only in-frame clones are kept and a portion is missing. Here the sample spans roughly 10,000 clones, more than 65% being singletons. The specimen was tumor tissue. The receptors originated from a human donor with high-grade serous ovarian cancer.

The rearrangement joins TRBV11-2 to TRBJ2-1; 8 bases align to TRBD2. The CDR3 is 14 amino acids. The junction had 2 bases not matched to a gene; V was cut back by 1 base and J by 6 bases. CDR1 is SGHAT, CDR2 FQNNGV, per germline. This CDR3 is CASSLAGGPNEQFF. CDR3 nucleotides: TGTGCCAGCAGCTTAGCGGGAGGGCCCAATGAGCAGTTCTTC.

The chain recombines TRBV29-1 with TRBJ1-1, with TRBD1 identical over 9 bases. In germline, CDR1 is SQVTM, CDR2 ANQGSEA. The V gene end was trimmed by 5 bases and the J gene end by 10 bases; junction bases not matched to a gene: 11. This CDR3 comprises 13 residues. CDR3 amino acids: CSVLGQGRPAAFF. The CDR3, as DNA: TGCAGCGTTCTAGGACAGGGGAGGCCTGCAGCTTTCTTT.

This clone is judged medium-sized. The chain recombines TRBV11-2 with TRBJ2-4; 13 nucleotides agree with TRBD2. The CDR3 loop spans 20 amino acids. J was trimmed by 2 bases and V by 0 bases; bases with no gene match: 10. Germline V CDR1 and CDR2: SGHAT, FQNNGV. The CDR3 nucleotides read TGTGCCAGCAGCTTAGATTGGACCTGGACTAGCGGGAGTACCAAAAACATTCAGTACTTC. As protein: CASSLDWTWTSGSTKNIQYF.

The DNA of the CDR3 is TGCGCCAGCAGCCGAACCGGGACAAATCAAGATACGCAGTATTTT. The encoded protein is CASSRTGTNQDTQYF. The chain carries TRBV4-3 and TRBJ2-3; D possibly corresponds to TRBD1 (6 bases). Germline V CDR1 and CDR2: LGHNA, YSLEER. Trimming left V 4 bases short and J 5 bases short, with 16 bases between. CDR3 length: 15 amino acids.

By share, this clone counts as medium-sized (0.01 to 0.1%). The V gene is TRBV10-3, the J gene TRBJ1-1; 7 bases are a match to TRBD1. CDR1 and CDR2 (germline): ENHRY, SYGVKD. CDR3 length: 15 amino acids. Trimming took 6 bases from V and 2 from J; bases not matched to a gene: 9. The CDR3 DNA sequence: TGTGCCATCAGGGGGGGGACAGCAACTAACACTGAAGCTTTCTTT. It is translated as CAIRGGTATNTEAFF.

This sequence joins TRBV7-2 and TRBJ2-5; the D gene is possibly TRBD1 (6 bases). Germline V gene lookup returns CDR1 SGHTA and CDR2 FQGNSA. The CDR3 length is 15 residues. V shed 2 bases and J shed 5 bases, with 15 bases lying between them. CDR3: CASSLNSGAGETQYF. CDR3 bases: TGTGCCAGCAGCTTAAACTCAGGGGCTGGGGAGACCCAGTACTTC.

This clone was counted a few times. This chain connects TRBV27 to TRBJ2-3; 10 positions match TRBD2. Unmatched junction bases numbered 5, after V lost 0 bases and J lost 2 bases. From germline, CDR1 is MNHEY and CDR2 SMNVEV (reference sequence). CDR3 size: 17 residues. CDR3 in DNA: TGTGCCAGCAGTTTATCGGTCCTAGCGGGAGTCACAGATACGCAGTATTTT. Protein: CASSLSVLAGVTDTQYF.

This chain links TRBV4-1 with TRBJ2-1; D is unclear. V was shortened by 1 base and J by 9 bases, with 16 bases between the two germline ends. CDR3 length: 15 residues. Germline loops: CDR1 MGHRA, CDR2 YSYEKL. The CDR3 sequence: CASSQGSELLGEQFF. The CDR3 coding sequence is TGCGCCAGCAGCCAAGGTTCAGAACTCCTGGGTGAGCAGTTCTTC.

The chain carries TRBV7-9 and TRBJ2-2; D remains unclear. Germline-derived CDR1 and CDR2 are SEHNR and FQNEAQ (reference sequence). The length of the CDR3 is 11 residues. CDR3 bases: TGTGCTATCACTAACACCGGGGAGCTGTTTTTT. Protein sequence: CAITNTGELFF. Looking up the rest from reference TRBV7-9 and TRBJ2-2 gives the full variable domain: DTGVSQNPRHKITKRGQNVTFRCDPISEHNRLYWYRQTLGQGPEFLTYFQNEAQLEKSRLLSDRFSAERPKGSFSTLEIQRTEQGDSAMYLCAITNTGELFFGEGSRLTVL.

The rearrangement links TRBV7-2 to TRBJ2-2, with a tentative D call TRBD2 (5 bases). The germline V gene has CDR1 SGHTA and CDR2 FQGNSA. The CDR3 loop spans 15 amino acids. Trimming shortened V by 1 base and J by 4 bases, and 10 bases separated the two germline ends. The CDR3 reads CASSLGSVGTGELFF. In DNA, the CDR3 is TGTGCCAGCAGCTTAGGTAGCGTAGGCACCGGGGAGCTGTTTTTT.

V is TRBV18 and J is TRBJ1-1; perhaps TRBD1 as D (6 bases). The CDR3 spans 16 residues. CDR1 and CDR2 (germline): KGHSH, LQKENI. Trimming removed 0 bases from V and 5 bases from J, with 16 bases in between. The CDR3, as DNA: TGTGCCAGCTCACCACCGGACAGAGGCTTGGGGACTGAAGCTTTCTTT. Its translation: CASSPPDRGLGTEAFF.